The 19 T cell receptor beta chains below all came from one sample that was sequenced in a study of cytomegalovirus exposure and HLA in healthy donors. In the PCR, 60 Vbeta and 13 Jbeta primers were used. Using immunoSEQ multiplex PCR, the repertoire was profiled, and TCRdb retains in-frame clones only, with some absent. Altogether under 200,000 clones are present, roughly 77% being singletons, with the ten largest covering roughly 8.2%. Sequencing was carried out using PBMCs. These receptors were taken from a woman in her 40s in good health and CMV-seropositive.

The chain is built from TRBV7-8 and TRBJ1-5; D gene uncertain. The CDR3 runs 12 residues. In germline, CDR1 is SGHVS, CDR2 FQNEAQ. V was pared by 5 bases and J by 9 bases, with 11 bases between. For the CDR3, the DNA is TGTGCCAGCAGCCCCTACGAACGGCCCCAGCATTTT. Its translation: CASSPYERPQHF.

The chain uses TRBV4-1 and TRBJ1-4; tentative D call: TRBD1 (6 bases). The CDR3 totals 13 residues. With 4 bases removed from V and 7 bases from J, the gap between germline ends came to 10 bases. Germline CDR1 is MGHRA and CDR2 is YSYEKL. The CDR3, as DNA: TGCGCCAGCAGCCGACTCAGGGGTGAAAAACTGTTTTTT. Its translation is CASSRLRGEKLFF.

The chain uses TRBV10-3 and TRBJ2-5, with TRBD1 as a possible D gene (6 bases). Trimming removed 5 bases at V and 1 base at J, with 11 bases between. Per the germline V gene, CDR1 is ENHRY and CDR2 is SYGVKD. The CDR3 consists of 14 residues. In DNA, the CDR3 is TGTGCCATCAGTTCGGGACATCTCCAAGAGACCCAGTACTTC. Its translation is CAISSGHLQETQYF.

The rearrangement uses TRBV28 and TRBJ1-2; 10 nucleotides line up with TRBD1. This CDR3 has 12 amino acids. Trimming cost V 7 bases and J 7 bases; bases outside gene matches: 3. CDR1 and CDR2 (germline): MDHEN, SYDVKM. The chain's CDR3 is CASIGDRGGYTF. CDR3 nucleotides: TGTGCCAGCATCGGGGACAGGGGTGGCTACACCTTC.

This chain connects TRBV6-1 to TRBJ2-2; tentatively, D is TRBD1 (6 bases). The CDR3 extends over 14 amino acids. Trimming removed 7 bases at V and 4 bases at J, with 13 bases between. The V gene's germline CDR1 is MNHNS and CDR2 SASEGT. The CDR3 bases are TGTGCCAGCAAGCAGGGGATCGCCACCGGGGAGCTGTTTTTT. It encodes CASKQGIATGELFF.

In this sample, this clone turned up a few times. The chain uses TRBV27 and TRBJ1-1, with a tentative D call TRBD1 (5 bases). Deletions cut 6 bases from V and 1 base from J, with 9 bases between. Per the germline V gene, CDR1 is MNHEY and CDR2 is SMNVEV (reference sequence). The CDR3 runs 13 residues. The CDR3 loop is CASRYRTNTEAFF. CDR3 nucleotides: TGTGCCAGCAGGTACAGGACGAACACTGAAGCTTTCTTT.

On this clone: The junction differs from germline at one of its ends, possibly a read error. The same CDR3 also results from other DNA sequences found in this sample. The chain joins TRBV2 to TRBJ1-1; 10 bases line up with TRBD1. The CDR3 consists of 15 residues. The germline V gene encodes CDR1 SNHLY and CDR2 FYNNEI. The CDR3 protein is CASSERPGTGAEAFF. DNA for the CDR3: TGTGCCAGCAGTGAAAGGCCCGGGACAGGGGCTGAAGCCTTCTTT.

The chain uses TRBV10-1 and TRBJ2-7; 10 bases match TRBD1. Trimming took 3 bases from V and 2 from J; bases not matched to a gene: 4. The germline gives CDR1 WNHNN, CDR2 SYGVQD (reference sequence). The CDR3 is 15 amino acids. The CDR3 bases are TGCGCCAGCAGTGATGACAGGGGGCGCCCCTACGAGCAGTACTTC. Protein product: CASSDDRGRPYEQYF.

The rearrangement joins TRBV15 to TRBJ1-1; perhaps TRBD1 as D (6 bases). Germline V gene sequence: CDR1 LNHNV, CDR2 YYDKDF (reference sequence). The V and J ends lost 2 bases and 0 bases respectively, with 13 bases between them. CDR3 size: 16 residues. The CDR3 coding sequence is TGTGCCACCAGCAGACCACAGGGATTCATGAACACTGAAGCTTTCTTT. It encodes CATSRPQGFMNTEAFF.

A remark on this clone: At one of its ends the junction is not consistent with the germline gene, which may arise from a read error. This sequence joins TRBV7-7 and TRBJ2-1; a possible D gene is TRBD2 (5 bases). CDR3 length equals 14 residues. CDR1 and CDR2 (germline): SSHAT, FNYEAQ (reference sequence). Written as DNA, the CDR3 is TGTGCTAGCAGCTTGAGCGGAACAAACAATGAGCAGTTCTTC. Translation: CASSLSGTNNEQFF.

This clone was recorded once. The V and J genes are TRBV21-1 and TRBJ1-2; the table's D call of TRBD1 was not tested on the DNA. TRBV21-1 is reported as a pseudogene. The CDR3 is 15 amino acids. In DNA form, the CDR3 reads TGTGCCAGCAGCACAACGACCACAGGCCGGCGGGGCTACACCTTC. Amino acid sequence: CASSTTTTGRRGYTF.

The chain carries TRBV11-2 and TRBJ2-3; 8 nucleotides line up with TRBD2. This CDR3 comprises 14 residues. Germline CDR1 SGHAT, CDR2 FQNNGV. J was trimmed by 5 bases and V by 0 bases; bases with no gene match: 1. CDR3 DNA sequence: TGTGCCAGCAGCTTAGAGCGGGGGGTAGATACGCAGTATTTT. It translates to CASSLERGVDTQYF.

The chain employs TRBV28 and TRBJ2-3; 15 nucleotides line up with TRBD2. The CDR3 is 16 residues long. The J segment lost 10 bases and the V segment lost 6 bases, leaving 11 bases of the junction unmatched. Germline loops: CDR1 MDHEN, CDR2 SYDVKM. CDR3 in DNA: TGTGCCAGCAGCCCTGGGACTAGCGGGGGGAGGGACCCGCAGTATTTT. This codes for CASSPGTSGGRDPQYF. Full variable domain (missing parts from reference TRBV28 and TRBJ2-3): DVKVTQSSRYLVKRTGEKVFLECVQDMDHENMFWYRQDPGLGLRLIYFSYDVKMKEKGDIPEGYSVSREKKERFSLILESASTNQTSMYLCASSPGTSGGRDPQYFGPGTRLTVL.

The chain joins TRBV19 to TRBJ2-1; 8 nucleotides agree with TRBD2. The trim removed 8 bases at V and 4 bases at J, leaving 7 bases unmatched. Per germline, CDR1 LNHDA and CDR2 SQIVND (reference sequence). The CDR3 is made up of 14 amino acids. Written as DNA, the CDR3 is TGTGCCAGTCGAGCGGGAGTTGGGTACAATGAGCAGTTCTTC. This sequence encodes CASRAGVGYNEQFF. Complete variable domain (other parts from reference TRBV19 and TRBJ2-1): DGGITQSPKYLFRKEGQNVTLSCEQNLNHDAMYWYRQDPGQGLRLIYYSQIVNDFQKGDIAEGYSVSREKKESFPLTVTSAQKNPTAFYLCASRAGVGYNEQFFGPGTRLTVL.

V is TRBV10-3 and J is TRBJ2-3; 8 nucleotides agree with TRBD1. This CDR3 has 15 residues. V lost 2 bases to trimming and J lost 3 bases; unmatched junction nucleotides: 4. Germline CDR1 and CDR2: ENHRY and SYGVKD. CDR3: CAISEPQGETDTQYF. CDR3 nucleotide sequence: TGTGCCATCAGTGAGCCACAGGGGGAGACAGATACGCAGTATTTT.

The chain combines TRBV7-3 with TRBJ2-7, with TRBD2 identical over 9 bases. Losses at the gene ends were 3 bases for V and 6 bases for J; bases not matched to a gene: 6. Per the germline V gene, CDR1 is SGHTA and CDR2 is FQGTGA. CDR3 length equals 14 residues. In DNA form, the CDR3 reads TGTGCCAGCAGCTTGCTAGCGGGATTAAGCGAGCAGTACTTC. Protein sequence: CASSLLAGLSEQYF.

The chain couples TRBV28 to TRBJ1-1, with D perhaps matching TRBD1 (5 bases). The CDR3 spans 14 residues. V shed 2 bases and J shed 5 bases, with 12 bases lying between them. CDR1 and CDR2 from the germline V gene are MDHEN and SYDVKM. The DNA for the CDR3 is TGTGCCAGCAGTTTACCAGTAGGGGTAACTGAAGCTTTCTTT. Translated: CASSLPVGVTEAFF.

The chain links TRBV18 to TRBJ2-7; 7 nucleotides agree with TRBD1. The CDR3 contains 14 residues. V shed 3 bases and J 4 bases; nucleotides not matched to a gene: 6. The V gene's germline CDR1 is KGHSH and CDR2 LQKENI. In DNA form, the CDR3 reads TGTGCCAGCTCACCTAGACAGGGCCCATACGAGCAGTACTTC. Protein product: CASSPRQGPYEQYF.

The chain has TRBV30 and TRBJ1-4, with TRBD1 matching 7 bases. CDR1 and CDR2 (germline): GTSNPN, SVGIG (reference sequence). The CDR3 runs to 13 residues. The V gene end was trimmed by 5 bases and the J gene end by 8 bases; junction bases not matched to a gene: 8. The CDR3 spells CAWHRDSGEKLFF. The DNA of the CDR3 is TGTGCCTGGCACCGGGACAGCGGAGAAAAACTGTTTTTT.